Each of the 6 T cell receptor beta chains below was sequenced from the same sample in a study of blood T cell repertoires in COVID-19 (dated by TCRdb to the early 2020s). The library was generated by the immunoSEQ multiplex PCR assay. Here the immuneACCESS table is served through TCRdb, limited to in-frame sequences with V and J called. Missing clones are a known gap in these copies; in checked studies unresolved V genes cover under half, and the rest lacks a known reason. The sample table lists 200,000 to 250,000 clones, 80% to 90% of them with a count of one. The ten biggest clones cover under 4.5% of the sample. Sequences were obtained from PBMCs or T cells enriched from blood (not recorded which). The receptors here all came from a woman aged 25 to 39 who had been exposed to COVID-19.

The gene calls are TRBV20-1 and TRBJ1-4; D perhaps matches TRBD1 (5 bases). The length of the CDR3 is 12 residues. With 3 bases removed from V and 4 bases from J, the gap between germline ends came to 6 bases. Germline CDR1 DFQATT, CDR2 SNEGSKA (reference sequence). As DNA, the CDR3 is TGCAGTGCTAGTAGGGGTAATGAAAAACTGTTTTTT. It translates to CSASRGNEKLFF.

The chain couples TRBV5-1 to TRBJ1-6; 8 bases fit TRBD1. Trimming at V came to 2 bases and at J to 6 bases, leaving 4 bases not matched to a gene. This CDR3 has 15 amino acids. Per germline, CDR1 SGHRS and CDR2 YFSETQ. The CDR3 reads CASSFQGARNSPLHF. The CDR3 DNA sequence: TGCGCCAGCAGCTTTCAGGGGGCGCGTAATTCACCCCTCCACTTT.

The CDR3, as DNA: TGTGCCAGCAGGGGGCTCAGAACATCTGAAGCTTTCTTT. Amino acid sequence: CASRGLRTSEAFF. The chain links TRBV12-3 or TRBV12-4 to TRBJ1-1, with a tentative D call TRBD1 (5 bases). Deletions cut 6 bases from V and 6 bases from J, with 14 bases between. This CDR3 comprises 13 residues.

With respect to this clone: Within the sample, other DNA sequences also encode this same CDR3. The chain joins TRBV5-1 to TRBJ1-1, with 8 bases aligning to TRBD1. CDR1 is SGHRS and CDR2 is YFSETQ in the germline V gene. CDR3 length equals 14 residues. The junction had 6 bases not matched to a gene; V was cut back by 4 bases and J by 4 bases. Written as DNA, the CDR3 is TGCGCCAGCAGCCCCAGACAGGGGAGCACTGAAGCTTTCTTT. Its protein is CASSPRQGSTEAFF.

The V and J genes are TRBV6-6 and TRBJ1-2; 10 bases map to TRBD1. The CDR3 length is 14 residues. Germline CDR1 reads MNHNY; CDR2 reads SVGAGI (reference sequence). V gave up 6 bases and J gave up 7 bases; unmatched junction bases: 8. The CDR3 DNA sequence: TGTGCCAGCAGGCCTCCCCGGACAGGGGGTGGCTACACCTTC. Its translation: CASRPPRTGGGYTF.

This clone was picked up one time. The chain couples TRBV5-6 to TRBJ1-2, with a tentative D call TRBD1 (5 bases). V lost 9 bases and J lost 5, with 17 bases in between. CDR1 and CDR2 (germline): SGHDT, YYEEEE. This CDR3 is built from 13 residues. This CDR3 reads CATSDIRGYGYTF. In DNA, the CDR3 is TGTGCCACCTCGGATATACGGGGGTATGGCTACACCTTC. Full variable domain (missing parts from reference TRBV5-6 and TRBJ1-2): DAGVTQSPTHLIKTRGQQVTLRCSPKSGHDTVSWYQQALGQGPQFIFQYYEEEERQRGNFPDRFSGHQFPNYSSELNVNALLLGDSALYLCATSDIRGYGYTFGSGTRLTVV.